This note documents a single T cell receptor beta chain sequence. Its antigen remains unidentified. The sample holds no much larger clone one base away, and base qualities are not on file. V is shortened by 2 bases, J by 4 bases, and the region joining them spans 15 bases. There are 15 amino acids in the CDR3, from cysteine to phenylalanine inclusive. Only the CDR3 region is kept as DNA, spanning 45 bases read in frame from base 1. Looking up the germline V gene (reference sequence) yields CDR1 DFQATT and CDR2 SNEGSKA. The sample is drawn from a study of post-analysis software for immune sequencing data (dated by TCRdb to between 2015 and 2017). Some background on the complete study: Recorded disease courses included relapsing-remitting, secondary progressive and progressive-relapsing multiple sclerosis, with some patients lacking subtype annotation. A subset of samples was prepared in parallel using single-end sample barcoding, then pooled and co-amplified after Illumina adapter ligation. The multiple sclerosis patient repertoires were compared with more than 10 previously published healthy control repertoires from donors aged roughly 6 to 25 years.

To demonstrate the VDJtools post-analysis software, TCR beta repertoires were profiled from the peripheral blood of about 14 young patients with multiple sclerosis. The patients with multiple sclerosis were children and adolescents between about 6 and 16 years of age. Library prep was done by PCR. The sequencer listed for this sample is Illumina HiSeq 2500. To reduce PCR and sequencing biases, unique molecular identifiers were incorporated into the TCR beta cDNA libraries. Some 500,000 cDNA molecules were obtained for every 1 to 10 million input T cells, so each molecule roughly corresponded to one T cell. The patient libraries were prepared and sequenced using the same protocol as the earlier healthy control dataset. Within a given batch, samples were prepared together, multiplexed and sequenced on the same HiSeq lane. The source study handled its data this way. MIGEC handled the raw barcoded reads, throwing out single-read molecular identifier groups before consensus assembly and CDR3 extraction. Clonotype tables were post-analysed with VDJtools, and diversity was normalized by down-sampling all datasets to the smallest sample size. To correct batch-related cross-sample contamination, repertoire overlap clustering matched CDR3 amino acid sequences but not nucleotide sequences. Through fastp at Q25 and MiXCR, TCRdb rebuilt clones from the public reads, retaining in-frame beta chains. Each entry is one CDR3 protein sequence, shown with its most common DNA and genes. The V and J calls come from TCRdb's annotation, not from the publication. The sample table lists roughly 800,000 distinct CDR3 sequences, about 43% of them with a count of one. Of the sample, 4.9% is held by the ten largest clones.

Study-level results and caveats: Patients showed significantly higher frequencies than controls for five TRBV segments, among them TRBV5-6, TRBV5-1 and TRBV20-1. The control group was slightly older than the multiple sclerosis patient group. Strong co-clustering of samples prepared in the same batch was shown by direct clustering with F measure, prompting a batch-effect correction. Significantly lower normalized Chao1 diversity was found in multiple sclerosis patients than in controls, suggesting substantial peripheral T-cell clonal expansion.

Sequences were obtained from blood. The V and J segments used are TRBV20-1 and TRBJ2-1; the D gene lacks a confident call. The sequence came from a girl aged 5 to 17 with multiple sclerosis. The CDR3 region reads CSARHPPPKYNEQFF. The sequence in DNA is TGCAGTGCTAGACACCCGCCCCCAAAATACAATGAGCAGTTCTTC.